This T cell receptor beta chain was captured by sequencing in a study of T cells after somatic rescue of genetic block. The protocol was immunoSEQ multiplex PCR, while the TCRdb copy is restricted to in-frame clones and leaves out a portion. The table shows about 110,000 clones, with 80% to 95% occurring only once. Sequencing was done on a sample of peripheral blood mononuclear cells (PBMCs). The sequence was collected from a woman aged 18 to 35.

In DNA form, the CDR3 reads TGCGACCAAGACAGACACCCTTCAGGCTACACCTTC. Amino acids: CDQDRHPSGYTF. The rearrangement links TRBV5-1 to TRBJ1-2; weak D call: TRBD1 (5 bases). The CDR3 extends over 12 amino acids. Germline V gene lookup returns CDR1 SGHRS and CDR2 YFSETQ.